This T cell receptor (beta chain) was identified in a study of blood T cell repertoires in COVID-19. Study-wide background: The United States, Italy and Spain were the sources of the acute and convalescent COVID-19 samples.

The assay was immunoSEQ multiplex PCR, and TCRdb's table has in-frame clones only and misses some. The table has a few hundred thousand clones, roughly 84% seen once; the top ten hold around 9.5%. CDR3 length: 13 amino acids. With 5 bases removed from V and 11 bases from J, the gap between germline ends came to 18 bases. From germline, CDR1 is SEHNR and CDR2 FQNEAQ (reference sequence). This chain links TRBV7-9 with TRBJ1-1; weak D call: TRBD1 (6 bases). Sequenced input: peripheral blood. The sequence was obtained from a man aged 50 or older with active or convalescent COVID-19. The CDR3 nucleotides read TGTGCCAGCAGCCCGATGCTAAATACAGGGGCTTTCTTT. Its protein is CASSPMLNTGAFF.